The clone carrying this T cell receptor (beta chain) was observed a few times. Its antigen is still unknown. The data were obtained in a study of T-cell reconstitution after alpha-beta-depleted transplantation in children. General study findings and limits: Surviving recipient T cells and intrathymic progenitors accounted for some patients' high TCRbeta diversity at day 60. When one year had passed after transplant, most T-cell counts and diversity came from newly produced T cells. Reportedly, roughly two months post-transplant, alpha-beta T cells arose from several hundred expanded graft clones.

Trimming removed 3 bases from V and 4 bases from J; junction bases left unmatched: 3. The CDR3 length is 13 residues. Per germline, CDR1 WNHNN and CDR2 SYGVQD (reference sequence). Unique molecular identifiers were used in preparing the TCRbeta library. In TCRdb, the PCR reads were re-called with MiXCR into one record per CDR3 protein. The table shows 60,000 to 100,000 distinct CDR3 sequences, with around 18% occurring only once. This clonotype was obtained from a male patient aged 2 to 9 who had a stem cell transplant for acute lymphoblastic leukemia, so the T cells may come from the graft donor. The V call is TRBV10-1, the J call TRBJ2-7, with 7 bases aligning to TRBD2. The sample was PBMCs, mostly from graft donor cells, taken 360 days after TCRalphabeta/CD19-depleted stem cell transplant. The CDR3 sequence: CASSEVAGYEQYF. Written as DNA, the CDR3 is TGCGCCAGCAGTGAAGTAGCGGGTTACGAGCAGTACTTC.